Presented here are 10 T cell receptor beta chains from one specimen sequenced in a study of radiation and T cells in renal cell carcinoma. Time point: blood 4 weeks post-SBRT, at nephrectomy. As for treatment: 15 Gy SBRT to primary tumor, nephrectomy 4 weeks later. This table comes from immunoSEQ multiplex PCR, and its TCRdb copy is limited to in-frame clones, with some not included. This table has some 97,000 clones, more than 65% appearing once. The sequencing used blood, collected from a patient whose treatment included radiotherapy and nephrectomy. The source of these receptors is a man between 60 and 75 years old with renal cell carcinoma.

J is TRBJ2-1 and V is TRBV2; 7 bases are shared with TRBD2. Unmatched junction bases numbered 2, after V lost 6 bases and J lost 0 bases. Germline values: CDR1 SNHLY, CDR2 FYNNEI. This CDR3 has 14 residues. The CDR3 sequence: CASSLADSYNEQFF. The CDR3 DNA reads as TGTGCCAGCAGCCTAGCGGACTCCTACAATGAGCAGTTCTTC.

The J gene is TRBJ1-3, the V gene TRBV18; D is perhaps TRBD1 (5 bases). V was pared by 3 bases and J by 2 bases, with 14 bases between. Per germline, CDR1 KGHSH and CDR2 LQKENI. The CDR3 is 16 residues long. The CDR3 sequence: CASSPGTSVTGNTIYF. CDR3 nucleotide sequence: TGTGCCAGCTCACCCGGGACCTCCGTTACTGGAAACACCATATATTTT.

This clone was counted only a few times. The chain recombines TRBV30 with TRBJ1-2, with no clear D. This CDR3 has 12 amino acids. Deletions cut 4 bases from V and 0 bases from J, with 6 bases between. Germline CDR1 and CDR2: GTSNPN and SVGIG (reference sequence). CDR3 in amino acids: CAWTPANYGYTF. CDR3 nucleotide sequence: TGTGCCTGGACTCCCGCTAACTATGGCTACACCTTC. Drawing the rest from reference TRBV30 and TRBJ1-2, the complete variable domain is SQTIHQWPATLVQPVGSPLSLECTVEGTSNPNLYWYRQAAGRGLQLLFYSVGIGQISSEVPQNLSASRPQDRQFILSSKKLLLSDSGFYLCAWTPANYGYTFGSGTRLTVV.

The rearrangement links TRBV27 to TRBJ2-2, with D uncertain. V lost 2 bases and J 5 bases, leaving 9 bases between the germline ends. The CDR3 contains 14 residues. In germline, CDR1 is MNHEY, CDR2 SMNVEV (reference sequence). The CDR3 nucleotides are TGTGCCAGCAGTTTAAGGTGGCAGACCGGGGAGCTGTTTTTT. It codes for CASSLRWQTGELFF.

This chain links TRBV19 with TRBJ1-2, with D hard to call. V dropped 3 bases and J dropped 2 bases, with 10 bases sitting between them. The germline CDR1 and CDR2 sequences are LNHDA and SQIVND (reference sequence). This CDR3 has 14 amino acids. The CDR3 DNA sequence: TGTGCCAGTAGTATGGTCAGGCACAACTATGGCTACACCTTC. Translating gives CASSMVRHNYGYTF.

The chain recombines TRBV5-3 with TRBJ2-1; a weak D match, TRBD2 (6 bases). TRBV5-3 is an ORF for which the function is uncertain. With 0 bases removed from V and 5 bases from J, the gap between germline ends came to 9 bases. This CDR3 has 14 amino acids. The CDR3 nucleotides read TGTGCCAGAAGCTTGGGGAGGGTAAACAATGAGCAGTTCTTC. Residues: CARSLGRVNNEQFF.

This rearrangement joins TRBV5-8 to TRBJ2-7; 7 bases are shared with TRBD2. The germline V gene encodes CDR1 SGHTS and CDR2 YDEGEE. J gave up 6 bases and V 4 bases, and 7 bases lay outside the gene matches. CDR3 size: 13 residues. CDR3 DNA: TGTGCCAGCAGCCCCCGACTAGCAGCCGAGCAGTACTTC. Its protein is CASSPRLAAEQYF. Full variable domain (remainder filled in from reference TRBV5-8 and TRBJ2-7): EAGVTQSPTHLIKTRGQQATLRCSPISGHTSVYWYQQALGLGLQFLLWYDEGEERNRGNFPPRFSGRQFPNYSSELNVNALELEDSALYLCASSPRLAAEQYFGPGTRLTVT.

The chain has TRBV18 and TRBJ2-2; D remains ambiguous. This CDR3 has 14 residues. V was clipped by 2 bases and J by 4 bases, with 8 bases between them. The germline V gene has CDR1 KGHSH and CDR2 LQKENI. The CDR3 sequence: CASSPDRGTGELFF. The CDR3 DNA is TGTGCCAGCTCACCAGACCGCGGCACCGGGGAGCTGTTTTTT.

The V and J genes are TRBV27 and TRBJ1-1, with 8 bases matching TRBD1. The CDR3 loop spans 14 amino acids. The V gene end was trimmed by 2 bases and the J gene end by 3 bases; junction bases not matched to a gene: 2. The germline CDR1 and CDR2 sequences are MNHEY and SMNVEV (reference sequence). The CDR3 bases are TGTGCCAGCAGTTTAGTGGACAGGGACACTGAAGCTTTCTTT. Residues: CASSLVDRDTEAFF.

The chain joins TRBV28 to TRBJ2-5; D may be TRBD1 or TRBD2 (5 bases each). The CDR3 totals 13 residues. In germline, CDR1 is MDHEN, CDR2 SYDVKM. Trimming stripped 2 bases from V and 11 bases from J, with 15 bases between. DNA for the CDR3: TGTGCCAGCAGTTTAATGGGGCCCTCGGGGCAGTACTTC. It translates to CASSLMGPSGQYF.